This TCR beta chain was captured in a study of monozygotic twins with inflammatory bowel disease. Findings and caveats of the study: Patient repertoires may carry noise from differing immunosuppressive treatments. TCRbeta diversity (inverse Simpson) was lower in IBD patients than in healthy co-twins.

Looked up from germline, CDR1 is LGHNA and CDR2 is YSLEER. The CDR3 is 15 amino acids. TCRdb reprocessed the 5' RACE reads and keeps a single row for each CDR3 protein, giving no DNA. The clone table shows roughly 150,000 distinct CDR3 sequences, with the ten largest holding around 2.8%. As for this clonotype: Antigen unknown.

The V and J genes are TRBV4-3 and TRBJ1-1; TCRdb designates TRBD1, a call that cannot be tested without DNA. The receptor was derived from a human donor with ulcerative colitis or Crohn's disease, or a healthy co-twin of an affected twin (not recorded which). The material sequenced was blood. The CDR3 sequence: CASSRSGGYSTEAFF.